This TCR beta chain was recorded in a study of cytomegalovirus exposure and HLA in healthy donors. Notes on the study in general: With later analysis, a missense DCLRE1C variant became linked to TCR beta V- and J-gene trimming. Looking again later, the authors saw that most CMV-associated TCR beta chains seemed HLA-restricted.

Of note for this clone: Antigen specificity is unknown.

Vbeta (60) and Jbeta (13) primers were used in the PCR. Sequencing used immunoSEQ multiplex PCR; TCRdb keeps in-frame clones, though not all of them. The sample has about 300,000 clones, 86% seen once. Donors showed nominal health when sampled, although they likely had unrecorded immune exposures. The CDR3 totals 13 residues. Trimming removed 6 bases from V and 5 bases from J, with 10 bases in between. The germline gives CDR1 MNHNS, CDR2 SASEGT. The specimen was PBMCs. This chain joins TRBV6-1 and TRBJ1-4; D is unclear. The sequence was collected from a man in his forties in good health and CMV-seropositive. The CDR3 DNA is TGTGCCAGCAGGTCCTTCGCGAATGAAAAACTGTTTTTT. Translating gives CASRSFANEKLFF.